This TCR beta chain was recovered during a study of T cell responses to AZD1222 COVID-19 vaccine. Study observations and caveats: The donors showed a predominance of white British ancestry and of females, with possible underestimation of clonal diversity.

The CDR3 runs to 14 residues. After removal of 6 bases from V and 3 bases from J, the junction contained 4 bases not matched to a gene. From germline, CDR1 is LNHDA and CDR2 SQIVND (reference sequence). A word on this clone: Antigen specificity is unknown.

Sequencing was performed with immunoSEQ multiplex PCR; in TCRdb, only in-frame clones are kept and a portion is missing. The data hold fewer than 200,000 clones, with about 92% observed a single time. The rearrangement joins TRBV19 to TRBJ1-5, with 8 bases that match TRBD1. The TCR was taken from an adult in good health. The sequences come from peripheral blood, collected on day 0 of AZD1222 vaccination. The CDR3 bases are TGTGCCAGTAGCGGCAGGGGGCTCAATCAGCCCCAGCATTTT. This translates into CASSGRGLNQPQHF.